What follows are 26 T cell receptor beta chains derived from one specimen sequenced in a study of blood T cells in healthy people across ages. Alongside a J-beta primer mix, a sample-barcoded 5' primer served in a second PCR lasting roughly 6 to 11 cycles. Using its own MiXCR run on the 5' RACE reads, TCRdb lists one record per CDR3 protein. The sample comprises 1.8 million or so distinct CDR3 sequences, 39% of which are singletons, and roughly 24% rests with the top ten. Sample: blood. Every receptor here comes from a human donor in good health.

This chain connects TRBV6-5 to TRBJ2-2, with unresolved D. The V end was cut by 2 bases, the J end by 3 bases, with 7 bases between. This CDR3 has 14 amino acids. CDR1 and CDR2 (germline): MNHEY, SVGAGI. Here the CDR3 reads CASSYDIYTGELFF. DNA for the CDR3: TGTGCCAGCAGTTACGACATTTACACCGGGGAGCTGTTTTTT.

With regard to this clonotype: Germline and junction disagree at one end, which may indicate a read error. This rearrangement joins TRBV9 to TRBJ2-3; D uncertain. The CDR3 has 14 residues. Germline CDR1 SGDLS, CDR2 YYNGEE. CDR3 in DNA: TGTGCCAACAGCGCCTCCTCCTCCATCAATACGCAGTATTTT. Translated: CANSASSSINTQYF.

This clonotype was counted between two and nine times. The CDR3 region has the DNA TGTGCCAGCAGTGCAGGGAGTTGGCAAGAGACCCAGTACTTC. Translating it yields CASSAGSWQETQYF. V and J are TRBV2 and TRBJ2-5; either TRBD1 or TRBD2 may supply D (5 bases each). CDR1 is SNHLY, CDR2 FYNNEI, per germline. V lost 4 bases, J lost 2 bases, and 11 bases lay in between. This CDR3 comprises 14 residues. The whole variable domain, remainder taken from reference TRBV2 and TRBJ2-5, is EPEVTQTPSHQVTQMGQEVILRCVPISNHLYFYWYRQILGQKVEFLVSFYNNEISEKSEIFDDQFSVERPDGSNFTLKIRSTKLEDSAMYFCASSAGSWQETQYFGPGTRLLVL.

This chain connects TRBV7-3 to TRBJ2-3; 8 bases align to TRBD2. The junction had 7 bases not matched to a gene; V was cut back by 2 bases and J by 3 bases. Germline-derived CDR1 and CDR2 are SGHTA and FQGTGA. The CDR3 consists of 16 residues. The CDR3 DNA reads TGTGCCAGCAGCTTACTGGCGGGGGGTACGACAGATACGCAGTATTTT. It codes for CASSLLAGGTTDTQYF.

The V and J genes are TRBV20-1 and TRBJ2-5, with D maybe TRBD2 (5 bases). The CDR3 sequence is 13 residues long. Germline-derived CDR1 and CDR2 are DFQATT and SNEGSKA (reference sequence). Trimming stripped 5 bases from V and 5 bases from J, with 15 bases between. CDR3 sequence: CSADPLETETQYF. CDR3 nucleotide sequence: TGCAGTGCTGACCCACTAGAAACGGAGACCCAGTACTTC.

The rearrangement joins TRBV14 to TRBJ2-3, with D tentatively TRBD1 (5 bases). The V gene lost 2 bases and the J gene lost 3 bases, with 9 bases spanning the gap. CDR1 is SGHDN, CDR2 FVKESK, per germline. CDR3 length: 14 amino acids. The CDR3 DNA is TGTGCCAGCAGCCAACGCAGGGATACAGATACGCAGTATTTT. Its protein product is CASSQRRDTDTQYF.

V gene TRBV7-9 combines with J gene TRBJ1-1; the D gene is possibly TRBD1 (5 bases). Germline V gene lookup returns CDR1 SEHNR and CDR2 FQNEAQ (reference sequence). The CDR3 totals 16 residues. With 2 bases removed from V and 6 bases from J, the gap between germline ends came to 19 bases. The CDR3 DNA sequence: TGTGCCAGCAGCTTACACGACCCGGGGCCCAGGGCTGAAGCTTTCTTT. Its protein is CASSLHDPGPRAEAFF.

This chain uses TRBV7-2 with TRBJ1-2; 9 bases align to TRBD1. Per germline, CDR1 SGHTA and CDR2 FQGNSA. The CDR3 consists of 14 residues. The trim removed 3 bases at V and 8 bases at J, leaving 7 bases unmatched. CDR3 amino acids: CASSLAGQGRGYTF. The CDR3 DNA sequence: TGTGCCAGCAGCTTGGCTGGACAGGGGCGCGGCTACACCTTC.

This clonotype appeared a few times. This sequence joins TRBV7-3 and TRBJ2-5; 9 bases are shared with TRBD2. V lost 4 bases to trimming and J lost 5 bases; unmatched junction nucleotides: 8. The CDR3 extends over 15 amino acids. CDR1 SGHTA and CDR2 FQGTGA come from the germline V gene. In nucleotides, the CDR3 is TGTGCCAGCAGCTCGCGGCTAGCGGGGAGGGAGACCCAGTACTTC. Its protein product is CASSSRLAGRETQYF.

The chain has TRBV28 and TRBJ2-1; the D is unclear. The CDR3 runs to 13 residues. Trimming took 4 bases from V and 10 from J, leaving 14 bases between them. Germline V gene data show CDR1 as MDHEN and CDR2 as SYDVKM. The CDR3, as DNA: TGTGCCAGCAGTTGGAGTCTCTCCTACGAGCAGTTCTTC. Translating it yields CASSWSLSYEQFF.

This clonotype was seen more than once but under ten times. This rearrangement joins TRBV5-1 to TRBJ1-2; TRBD1 matches at 7 bases. Germline V gene sequence: CDR1 SGHRS, CDR2 YFSETQ. The CDR3 spans 14 residues. V trimming: 5 bases; J trimming: 2 bases; junction bases outside the gene matches: 6. Here the CDR3 reads CASRSGGSNYGYTF. The CDR3 nucleotides are TGCGCCAGCAGATCAGGGGGGTCAAACTATGGCTACACCTTC. The whole variable domain, filled in from reference TRBV5-1 and TRBJ1-2, reads KAGVTQTPRYLIKTRGQQVTLSCSPISGHRSVSWYQQTPGQGLQFLFEYFSETQRNKGNFPGRFSGRQFSNSRSEMNVSTLELGDSALYLCASRSGGSNYGYTFGSGTRLTVV.

V is TRBV7-8 and J is TRBJ1-2; the D gene is possibly TRBD1 (6 bases). Trimming stripped 2 bases from V and 4 bases from J, with 11 bases between. This CDR3 is built from 14 residues. CDR1 SGHVS and CDR2 FQNEAQ come from the germline V gene. The CDR3 sequence is CASSLSGGAYGYTF. CDR3 nucleotides: TGTGCCAGCAGCTTATCGGGGGGCGCCTATGGCTACACCTTC.

The rearrangement joins TRBV20-1 to TRBJ1-6; D unresolved. This CDR3 region has 16 residues. Germline-derived CDR1 and CDR2 are DFQATT and SNEGSKA (reference sequence). V lost 1 base and J lost 4, with 14 bases in between. The chain's CDR3 is CSARAYQASYNSPLHF. CDR3 bases: TGCAGTGCTAGAGCCTATCAAGCTAGTTATAATTCACCCCTCCACTTT.

This clonotype was observed a few times. V gene TRBV7-2 combines with J gene TRBJ2-1; the match to TRBD2 covers 8 bases. V shed 2 bases and J 5 bases; nucleotides not matched to a gene: 5. Per the germline V gene, CDR1 is SGHTA and CDR2 is FQGNSA. CDR3 length: 15 amino acids. The CDR3: CASSLWRGENNEQFF. CDR3 nucleotides: TGTGCCAGCAGCTTATGGCGGGGGGAAAACAATGAGCAGTTCTTC.

This chain uses TRBV5-1 with TRBJ2-7; D might be TRBD1 (5 bases). Germline V gives CDR1 SGHRS, CDR2 YFSETQ. This CDR3 is 14 amino acids long. With 4 bases removed from V and 2 bases from J, the gap between germline ends came to 13 bases. The CDR3, as DNA: TGCGCCAGCAGCGCCAGACAGCCAACCTACGAGCAGTACTTC. Amino acid sequence: CASSARQPTYEQYF.

V usage is TRBV7-8 and J usage is TRBJ2-1; no reliable D call. Trimming took off 5 bases at V and 10 bases at J, with 12 bases between the two ends. CDR1 SGHVS and CDR2 FQNEAQ come from the germline V gene. This CDR3 is built from 12 residues. CDR3 protein: CASSQHIHEQFF. DNA for the CDR3: TGTGCCAGCAGCCAACACATCCACGAGCAGTTCTTC. Filled out from reference TRBV7-8 and TRBJ2-1, the complete variable domain reads GAGVSQSPRYKVAKRGQDVALRCDPISGHVSLFWYQQALGQGPEFLTYFQNEAQLDKSGLPSDRFFAERPEGSVSTLKIQRTQQEDSAVYLCASSQHIHEQFFGPGTRLTVL.

This clonotype was found a few times. Possible read error: a much larger clone is one base away. The chain links TRBV7-9 to TRBJ2-4; TRBD1 is a possible D gene (6 bases). V was clipped by 6 bases and J by 13 bases, with 22 bases between them. From germline, CDR1 is SEHNR and CDR2 FQNEAQ (reference sequence). This CDR3 has 14 amino acids. The CDR3 loop is CASSTRDNAYGQYF. The CDR3 coding sequence is TGTGCCAGCAGTACCCGGGACAACGCCTACGGGCAGTACTTC.

J is TRBJ2-3 and V is TRBV7-2; possible D gene TRBD1, 6 bases. Germline V lookup: CDR1 SGHTA, CDR2 FQGNSA. This CDR3 has 14 amino acids. Trimming removed 4 bases from V and 5 bases from J, with 13 bases in between. The CDR3 DNA reads TGTGCCAGCAGCTCTAGGGACAAAGGAGATACGCAGTATTTT. Protein sequence: CASSSRDKGDTQYF. Variable domain in full (rest from reference TRBV7-2 and TRBJ2-3): GAGVSQSPSNKVTEKGKDVELRCDPISGHTALYWYRQSLGQGLEFLIYFQGNSAPDKSGLPSDRFSAERTGGSVSTLTIQRTQQEDSAVYLCASSSRDKGDTQYFGPGTRLTVL.

The genes are TRBV4-2 and TRBJ2-3; no clear D. Germline V gene lookup returns CDR1 LGHNA and CDR2 YNFKEQ. This CDR3 comprises 16 residues. V shed 0 bases and J shed 4 bases, with 14 bases lying between them. CDR3 nucleotide sequence: TGTGCCAGCAGCCAAGACCAGCTAGTTCAGGCAGATACGCAGTATTTT. This codes for CASSQDQLVQADTQYF.

This chain's CDR3 is CASTQPRGEGTGELFF. In DNA form, the CDR3 reads TGTGCCAGCACCCAGCCCCGGGGGGAGGGCACCGGGGAGCTGTTTTTT. This chain links TRBV12-3 or TRBV12-4 with TRBJ2-2, with 7 bases identical to TRBD2. The ends lost 7 bases at V and 4 bases at J; junction bases unmatched: 12. CDR3 length equals 16 residues.

This clonotype has more than one count but fewer than ten. The gene calls are TRBV5-5 and TRBJ2-7; the match to TRBD2 covers 8 bases. Germline CDR1 SGHKS, CDR2 YYEKEE (reference sequence). The CDR3 is 15 residues long. Trimming cost V 4 bases and J 7 bases; bases outside gene matches: 13. CDR3 bases: TGTGCCAGCAGCACCTCACTAGCGGCCATGGATGAGCAGTACTTC. Protein product: CASSTSLAAMDEQYF.

The chain employs TRBV15 and TRBJ2-1; TRBD1 or TRBD2 may be the D gene (6 bases each). The J call is doubtful: the DNA matches TRBJ2-7 better. The CDR3 loop spans 17 amino acids. The germline CDR1 and CDR2 sequences are LNHNV and YYDKDF (reference sequence). The CDR3 sequence: CATSRRKGGAGYNEQYF. The CDR3 nucleotides read TGTGCCACCAGCAGGCGAAAGGGGGGCGCAGGCTACAATGAGCAGTACTTC.

The chain combines TRBV7-9 with TRBJ1-1; D not certain. V dropped 4 bases and J dropped 8 bases, with 11 bases sitting between them. Looked up from germline, CDR1 is SEHNR and CDR2 is FQNEAQ (reference sequence). The CDR3 totals 12 residues. In DNA form, the CDR3 reads TGTGCCAGCAGCTCGGGAAGGAGGGAAGCTTTCTTT. It encodes CASSSGRREAFF.

The chain is built from TRBV20-1 and TRBJ1-6; maybe TRBD1 (6 bases). CDR1 is DFQATT and CDR2 is SNEGSKA in the germline V gene (reference sequence). Trimming shortened V by 5 bases and J by 6 bases, and 20 bases separated the two germline ends. CDR3 length: 16 residues. For the CDR3, the DNA is TGCAGTGCTCGCGAAACAGGGCGGCTTGGTAATTCACCCCTCCACTTT. Protein sequence: CSARETGRLGNSPLHF.

The V gene is TRBV5-1, the J gene TRBJ2-1; 12 bases match TRBD2. This CDR3 has 14 amino acids. CDR1 and CDR2 from the germline V gene are SGHRS and YFSETQ. The V and J ends lost 1 base and 15 bases, in that order; junction bases with no gene match: 8. The CDR3 DNA reads as TGCGCCAGCAGCTTGACTAGCGGGGGGTCGAGTGGGTTCTTC. As protein: CASSLTSGGSSGFF.

This clonotype was counted between two and nine times. V usage is TRBV13 and J usage is TRBJ2-1, with 7 bases matching TRBD1. The CDR3 length is 15 residues. J lost 6 bases, V lost 4 bases, and 9 bases had no gene match. CDR1 and CDR2 from the germline V gene are PRHDT and FYEKMQ (reference sequence). The CDR3: CASSWGTASVNEQFF. In DNA form, the CDR3 reads TGTGCCAGCAGCTGGGGGACAGCAAGTGTCAATGAGCAGTTCTTC.